The 19 T cell receptor beta chains below all came from one sample that was sequenced in a study of shared clonotypes between healthy human individuals (dated by TCRdb to the early 2020s). Library generation was performed with the immunoSEQ multiplex PCR assay. TCRdb carries this immuneACCESS record with in-frame sequences only. Its versions omit some clonotypes, under half of them owing to an unresolved V gene in the studies checked, with the rest unexplained. This sample lists fewer than 1.8 million clones; 98% to 99% were detected once. The biggest ten clones account for about 0.34% of the sample. Sequencing used naive CD4+ T cells sorted from blood. Per the publication, the cell subset or site label means: CD45RA+ positively selected. The receptors derive from a man aged 30 to 39 in good health.

The rearrangement uses TRBV6-1 and TRBJ2-5; D is possibly TRBD1 or TRBD2 (5 bases each). Germline loops: CDR1 MNHNS, CDR2 SASEGT. Trimming stripped 8 bases from V and 5 bases from J, with 15 bases between. The CDR3 contains 13 residues. The CDR3: CASAGTDVETQYF. The CDR3 DNA reads TGTGCCAGCGCCGGGACGGATGTTGAGACCCAGTACTTC.

The chain is built from TRBV30 and TRBJ1-2; 9 nucleotides line up with TRBD1. Germline V CDR1 and CDR2: GTSNPN, SVGIG (reference sequence). The CDR3 sequence is 16 residues long. V was clipped by 0 bases and J by 3 bases; unmatched bases: 8. The CDR3 nucleotides are TGTGCCTGGAGTGTATACAGGGGGCTCTTGGACTATGGCTACACCTTC. Its translation: CAWSVYRGLLDYGYTF. Based on the CDR3 plus reference TRBV30 and TRBJ1-2, the full variable domain is SQTIHQWPATLVQPVGSPLSLECTVEGTSNPNLYWYRQAAGRGLQLLFYSVGIGQISSEVPQNLSASRPQDRQFILSSKKLLLSDSGFYLCAWSVYRGLLDYGYTFGSGTRLTVV.

The chain has TRBV5-1 and TRBJ2-1; 9 bases map to TRBD2. Germline values: CDR1 SGHRS, CDR2 YFSETQ. The V and J ends lost 7 bases and 5 bases, in that order; junction bases with no gene match: 7. There are 14 residues in the CDR3. DNA for the CDR3: TGCGCCAGCTCCATGACTAGCGGCAACAATGAGCAGTTCTTC. It specifies CASSMTSGNNEQFF.

The V call is TRBV28, the J call TRBJ1-2; possible D gene TRBD1, 6 bases. The ends were cut back, 4 bases at V and 4 bases at J, with 13 bases in the middle. Germline CDR1 is MDHEN and CDR2 is SYDVKM. The CDR3 is made up of 14 amino acids. CDR3 DNA sequence: TGTGCCAGCAGTTCCGGGACATCCCGCTATGGCTACACCTTC. Translated, it gives CASSSGTSRYGYTF.

With regard to this clone: This same CDR3 is encoded by further DNA sequences in the sample. This rearrangement joins TRBV5-4 to TRBJ2-3; TRBD2 agrees at 8 bases. Germline V gene sequence: CDR1 SGHNT, CDR2 YYREEE (reference sequence). The CDR3 has 14 residues. The ends lost 0 bases at V and 3 bases at J; junction bases unmatched: 0. The CDR3 region has the DNA TGTGCCAGCAGCTTGGCTAGCGGGACAGATACGCAGTATTTT. Protein: CASSLASGTDTQYF.

This clone was seen only once. This sequence joins TRBV6-4 and TRBJ2-1, with 8 bases matching TRBD2. CDR3 length: 15 amino acids. Germline V CDR1 and CDR2: MRHNA, SNTAGT. V trimming: 5 bases; J trimming: 3 bases; junction bases outside the gene matches: 6. CDR3 DNA sequence: TGTGCCAGCAGTCTTGAGCGGGGGCTCTACAATGAGCAGTTCTTC. It codes for CASSLERGLYNEQFF.

The genes are TRBV11-3 and TRBJ2-1; 7 bases are a match to TRBD1. Trimming at V came to 2 bases and at J to 2 bases, leaving 3 bases not matched to a gene. CDR3 length: 15 residues. Germline CDR1 SGHNT, CDR2 YENEEA. The CDR3 sequence: CASSLTGTAYNEQFF. The CDR3, as DNA: TGTGCCAGCAGCTTAACCGGGACAGCCTACAATGAGCAGTTCTTC.

The rearrangement uses TRBV25-1 and TRBJ2-1, with 7 bases fitting TRBD2. The J segment lost 4 bases and the V segment lost 3 bases, leaving 6 bases of the junction unmatched. CDR1 is MGHDK, CDR2 SYGVNS, per germline. The CDR3 consists of 15 residues. Here the CDR3 reads CASSDSSGQYNEQFF. CDR3 DNA sequence: TGTGCCAGCAGTGACTCTAGCGGCCAATACAATGAGCAGTTCTTC.

This chain connects TRBV18 to TRBJ1-5; 9 bases are shared with TRBD1. V lost 5 bases and J lost 5; bases outside the gene matches: 7. This CDR3 is built from 15 residues. The germline V gene encodes CDR1 KGHSH and CDR2 LQKENI. CDR3 DNA: TGTGCCAGCTCAGCCCGGGACAGGGTGCATCAGCCCCAGCATTTT. Residues: CASSARDRVHQPQHF. Based on the CDR3 plus reference TRBV18 and TRBJ1-5, the full variable domain is NAGVMQNPRHLVRRRGQEARLRCSPMKGHSHVYWYRQLPEEGLKFMVYLQKENIIDESGMPKERFSAEFPKEGPSILRIQQVVRGDSAAYFCASSARDRVHQPQHFGDGTRLSIL.

This chain joins TRBV5-4 and TRBJ2-5, with a tentative D call TRBD2 (7 bases). Germline loops: CDR1 SGHNT, CDR2 YYREEE (reference sequence). V was cut by 0 bases and J by 3 bases, with 21 bases left in between. The length of the CDR3 is 18 residues. CDR3 in DNA: TGTGCCAGCAGCTTGGAAGGGGGGAGGGCCGGGGGAGAAGAGACCCAGTACTTC. Translated, it gives CASSLEGGRAGGEETQYF.

This chain connects TRBV2 to TRBJ2-5; D might be TRBD1 (6 bases). V was cut by 6 bases and J by 5 bases, with 13 bases left in between. CDR1 is SNHLY and CDR2 is FYNNEI in the germline V gene. This CDR3 has 13 residues. The CDR3 spells CASSAGADETQYF. The DNA of the CDR3 is TGTGCCAGCAGCGCAGGGGCGGATGAGACCCAGTACTTC.

The chain has TRBV28 and TRBJ2-7, with 8 positions matching TRBD2. Germline CDR1 is MDHEN and CDR2 is SYDVKM. The CDR3 length is 20 residues. V gave up 2 bases and J gave up 2 bases; unmatched junction bases: 20. The CDR3 DNA reads as TGTGCCAGCAGTTTAGGGCTAGCGGGTAGCAGAACCGTACAAACCTACGAGCAGTACTTC. Translating gives CASSLGLAGSRTVQTYEQYF.

This chain joins TRBV5-1 and TRBJ2-5; 7 bases agree with TRBD1. Trimming took 0 bases from V and 2 from J; bases not matched to a gene: 7. The CDR3 is made up of 16 amino acids. Germline CDR1 SGHRS, CDR2 YFSETQ. The CDR3 protein is CASSLDGTDLQETQYF. The CDR3 nucleotides are TGCGCCAGCAGCTTGGATGGGACAGATCTACAAGAGACCCAGTACTTC.

This clone was observed a single time. The genes are TRBV19 and TRBJ2-7, with TRBD1 identical over 8 bases. CDR1 is LNHDA, CDR2 SQIVND, per germline (reference sequence). Losses at the gene ends were 5 bases for V and 2 bases for J; bases not matched to a gene: 8. The CDR3 is 15 amino acids. In DNA form, the CDR3 reads TGTGCCAGTAGTCACCCGGGACAGGTAGCCTACGAGCAGTACTTC. This sequence encodes CASSHPGQVAYEQYF.

This clone was seen only once. V and J are TRBV28 and TRBJ2-7; TRBD2 matches at 9 bases. The V gene's germline CDR1 is MDHEN and CDR2 SYDVKM. The CDR3 covers 15 residues. V dropped 8 bases and J dropped 4; count of bases not matched to a gene: 12. CDR3 in DNA: TGTGCCAGCTCTCGGGGGACTAGCCTGAGTTACGAGCAGTACTTC. This translates into CASSRGTSLSYEQYF. Based on the CDR3 plus reference TRBV28 and TRBJ2-7, the full variable domain is DVKVTQSSRYLVKRTGEKVFLECVQDMDHENMFWYRQDPGLGLRLIYFSYDVKMKEKGDIPEGYSVSREKKERFSLILESASTNQTSMYLCASSRGTSLSYEQYFGPGTRLTVT.

This chain connects TRBV25-1 to TRBJ1-1; D perhaps matches TRBD1 (5 bases). Deletions cut 3 bases from V and 6 bases from J, with 14 bases between. The germline CDR1 and CDR2 sequences are MGHDK and SYGVNS. This CDR3 has 14 amino acids. The CDR3 loop reads CASSEQGVYSEAFF. Written as DNA, the CDR3 is TGTGCCAGCAGTGAGCAGGGAGTTTACTCTGAAGCTTTCTTT.

This chain joins TRBV19 and TRBJ2-7; D is ambiguous. Trimming left V 5 bases short and J 3 bases short, with 17 bases between. This CDR3 is built from 15 residues. CDR1 is LNHDA and CDR2 is SQIVND in the germline V gene (reference sequence). The CDR3 is CASSSQYQAHYEQYF. The CDR3, as DNA: TGTGCCAGTAGTTCCCAATACCAAGCCCACTACGAGCAGTACTTC. Using reference TRBV19 and TRBJ2-7 for the parts outside the CDR3, the full variable domain is DGGITQSPKYLFRKEGQNVTLSCEQNLNHDAMYWYRQDPGQGLRLIYYSQIVNDFQKGDIAEGYSVSREKKESFPLTVTSAQKNPTAFYLCASSSQYQAHYEQYFGPGTRLTVT.

Points on this clone: Other DNA sequences of this sample code for an identical CDR3. The chain joins TRBV18 to TRBJ2-7; D gene ambiguous. V dropped 2 bases and J dropped 4 bases, with 6 bases sitting between them. Germline V gene data show CDR1 as KGHSH and CDR2 as LQKENI. This CDR3 is built from 12 residues. The CDR3 reads CASSPTGYEQYF. The CDR3, as DNA: TGTGCCAGCTCACCAACTGGTTACGAGCAGTACTTC.

The chain employs TRBV7-9 and TRBJ2-5; D may be TRBD1 or TRBD2 (5 bases each). V lost 7 bases and J lost 1, with 13 bases in between. Germline V CDR1 and CDR2: SEHNR, FQNEAQ (reference sequence). CDR3 length: 14 residues. The CDR3 DNA is TGTGCCAGCACCCGCTTTGGGGGCCAAGAGACCCAGTACTTC. It codes for CASTRFGGQETQYF.